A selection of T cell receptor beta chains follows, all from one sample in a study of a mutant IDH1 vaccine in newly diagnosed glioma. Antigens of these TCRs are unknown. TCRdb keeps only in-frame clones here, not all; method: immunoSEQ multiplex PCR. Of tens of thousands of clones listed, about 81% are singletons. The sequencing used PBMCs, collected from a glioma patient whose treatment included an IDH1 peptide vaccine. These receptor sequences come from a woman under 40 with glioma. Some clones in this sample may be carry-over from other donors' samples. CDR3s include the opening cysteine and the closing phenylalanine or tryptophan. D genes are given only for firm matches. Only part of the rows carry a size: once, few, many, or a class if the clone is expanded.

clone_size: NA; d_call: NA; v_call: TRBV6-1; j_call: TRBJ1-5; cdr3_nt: TGTGCCAGCAGTGAAGCGCTGAATCAGCCCCAGCATTTT; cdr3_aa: CASSEALNQPQHF
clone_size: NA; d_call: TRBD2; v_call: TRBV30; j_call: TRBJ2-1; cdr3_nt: TGTGCCTGGACCCCGAGGCTAGCGGGGGGCAATGAGCAGTTCTTC; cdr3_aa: CAWTPRLAGGNEQFF
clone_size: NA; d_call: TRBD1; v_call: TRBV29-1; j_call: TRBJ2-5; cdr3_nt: TGCAGCGTTGACCCCCAGGGGGCCGGGGAGACCCAGTACTTC; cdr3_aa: CSVDPQGAGETQYF
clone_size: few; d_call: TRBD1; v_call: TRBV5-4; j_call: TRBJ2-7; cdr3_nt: TGTGCCAGCAGTACGGACAGGGCCCACGAGCAGTACTTC; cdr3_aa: CASSTDRAHEQYF
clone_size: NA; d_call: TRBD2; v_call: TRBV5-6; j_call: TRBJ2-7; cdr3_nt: TGTGCCAGCAGCTTGCGGGGACTAACCACCTCCTACGAGCAGTACTTC; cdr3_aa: CASSLRGLTTSYEQYF
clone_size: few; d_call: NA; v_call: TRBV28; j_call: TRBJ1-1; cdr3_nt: TGTGCCAGCAGCCGAAGCTTACTTGAAGCTTTCTTT; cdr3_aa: CASSRSLLEAFF
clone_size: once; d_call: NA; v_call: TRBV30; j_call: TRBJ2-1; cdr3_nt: TGTGCCTGGAGTGCCAATGAGCAGTTCTTC; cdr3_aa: CAWSANEQFF
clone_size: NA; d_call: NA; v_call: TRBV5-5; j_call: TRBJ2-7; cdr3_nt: TGTGCCAGCACCTTCGACTGGGCGGGCGAGCAGTACTTC; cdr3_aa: CASTFDWAGEQYF
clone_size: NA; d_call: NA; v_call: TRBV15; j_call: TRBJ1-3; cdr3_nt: TGTGCCACCAGCAGCCCTCCTACGGGAGGAAACACCATATATTTT; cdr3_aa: CATSSPPTGGNTIYF
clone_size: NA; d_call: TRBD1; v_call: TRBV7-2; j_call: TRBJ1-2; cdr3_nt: TGTGCCAGCAGCGCAGCCGGGACAGGGGTGGCCTATGGCTACACCTTC; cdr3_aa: CASSAAGTGVAYGYTF
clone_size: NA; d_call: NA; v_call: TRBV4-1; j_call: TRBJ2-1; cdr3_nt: TGCGCCAGCAGCCAAGAGAGTCCCGGGACTCTGGGCGATGAGCAGTTCTTC; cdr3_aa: CASSQESPGTLGDEQFF
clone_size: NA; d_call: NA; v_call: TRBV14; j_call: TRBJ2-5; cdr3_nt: TGTGCCAGCAGCCCAGGACAGTACCAAGAGACCCAGTACTTC; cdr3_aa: CASSPGQYQETQYF
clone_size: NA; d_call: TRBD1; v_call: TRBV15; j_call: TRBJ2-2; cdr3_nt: TGTGCCACCAGCAGAGATAAGGGGGCGCAATCGAAAACCGGGGAGCTGTTTTTT; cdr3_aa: CATSRDKGAQSKTGELFF
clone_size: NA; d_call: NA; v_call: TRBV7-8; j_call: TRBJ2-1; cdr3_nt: TGTGCCAGCAGCTTCCCCCAGGGAGGCTCCTACAATGAGCAGTTCTTC; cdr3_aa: CASSFPQGGSYNEQFF
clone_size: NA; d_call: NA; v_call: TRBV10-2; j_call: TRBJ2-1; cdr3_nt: TGCGCCAGCGGGAGGAATGAGCAGTTCTTC; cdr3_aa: CASGRNEQFF
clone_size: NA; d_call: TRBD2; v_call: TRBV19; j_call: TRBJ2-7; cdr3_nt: TGTGCCAGTAGTATCTCGCCAGCGGGAGTTGTCGAGCAGTACTTC; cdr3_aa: CASSISPAGVVEQYF
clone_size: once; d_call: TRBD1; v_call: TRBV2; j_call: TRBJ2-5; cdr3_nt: TGTGCCAGCTGGGACAGGACCCCCAGGGAGACCCAGTACTTC; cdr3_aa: CASWDRTPRETQYF